The rows below give T cell receptor beta chains drawn from one sample of a study of cytomegalovirus exposure and HLA in healthy donors. Only in-frame clones appear in the TCRdb table, and some are missing; sequencing was by immunoSEQ multiplex PCR. The data hold fewer than 130,000 clones, with over 60% observed a single time. The material sequenced was PBMCs. These receptors were obtained from a woman aged 55-75 years in good health and CMV-seropositive. The CDR3 runs from the conserved cysteine through the conserved F or W. A D gene is named only where the DNA matches it firmly. Size is stated for part of the rows, as once, few or many counts, or as a class when the clone is expanded.

-	TRBV7-9	few	TRBJ2-2	TGTGCCAGCAGCTTATCGCGGAACACCGGGGAGCTGTTTTTT	CASSLSRNTGELFF
TRBD1	TRBV2	-	TRBJ2-2	TGTGCCACCGACCGGGACAGGGACACCGGGGAGCTGTTTTTT	CATDRDRDTGELFF
-	TRBV2	-	TRBJ2-5	TGTGCCAGCGGGAGGGAGACCCAGTACTTC	CASGRETQYF
-	TRBV20-1	-	TRBJ2-5	TGCAGGGTGGCGGCGGGAGAGACCCAGTACTTC	CRVAAGETQYF
-	TRBV19	-	TRBJ1-5	TGTGCCAGTAGTATGATCGGGGGGGCGCTTGGGTCGAGCAATCAGCCCCAGCATTTT	CASSMIGGALGSSNQPQHF
-	TRBV18	-	TRBJ2-5	TGTGCCAGCTCCCTTAATGACAACTACAGGGCCCAGGAGACCCAGTACTTC	CASSLNDNYRAQETQYF
TRBD1	TRBV7-8	-	TRBJ2-3	TGTGCCAGCAGCTTGGGAGGACAGGGGGCAATAGATACGCAGTATTTT	CASSLGGQGAIDTQYF
-	TRBV7-9	-	TRBJ1-2	TGTGCCAGCAGCTTAGGGCCGGACAGTTCTCAATATGGCTACACCTTC	CASSLGPDSSQYGYTF
-	TRBV7-9	once	TRBJ2-7	TGTTCCAGCAGCCGAGGCTACGAGCAGTACTTC	CSSSRGYEQYF
TRBD1	TRBV19	-	TRBJ2-7	TGTGCCAGTAGTAACCCAGGGGGCTACGAGCAGTACTTC	CASSNPGGYEQYF
TRBD2	TRBV25-1	-	TRBJ2-7	TGTGCCAGCAGTGAGATTTTTGCGGGAGGGCGCGAGCAGTACTTC	CASSEIFAGGREQYF
TRBD1	TRBV4-2	-	TRBJ2-5	TGTGCCAGCAGCCAAGCAACGACAGGGGGACAAGAGACCCAGTACTTC	CASSQATTGGQETQYF
TRBD2	TRBV2	-	TRBJ2-7	TGTGCCAGCAGTGGAGCCGGGACTAGCGGGAGTCAGGCCGGCGAGCAGTACTTC	CASSGAGTSGSQAGEQYF
-	TRBV5-1	few	TRBJ2-7	TGCGCCAGCAGCCCGGAGGACTACGAGCAGTACTTC	CASSPEDYEQYF
-	TRBV2	-	TRBJ2-5	TGTGCCAGCAGCCCAGAATGGCTCTCCCCCCCCCAAGAGACCCAGTACTTC	CASSPEWLSPPQETQYF
-	TRBV30	-	TRBJ2-1	TGTGCCTGGAGCTCTGTCCGTTGGGCTAGCGAAAGGGATAAGCGGTACAATGAGCAGTTCTTC	CAWSSVRWASERDKRYNEQFF
TRBD1	TRBV28	-	TRBJ1-5	TGTGCCAGCAGCCAGGGGGATCAGCCCCAGCATTTT	CASSQGDQPQHF
TRBD1	TRBV28	-	TRBJ1-2	TGTGCCAGCAGTACGGGGACAGGGGGGCCCTATGGCTACACCTTC	CASSTGTGGPYGYTF
TRBD2	TRBV7-9	-	TRBJ2-3	TGTGCCAGCAGCCCTTCCCCCGGGACTAGCGGATTGGATACGCAGTATTTT	CASSPSPGTSGLDTQYF
-	TRBV18	-	TRBJ1-2	TGTGCCAGCTCACCACGGGCAGGGTCCTATGGCTACACCTTC	CASSPRAGSYGYTF
TRBD1	TRBV9	-	TRBJ2-5	TGTGCCAGCAGCATGGGACAGGGGGGAGAAGAGACCCAGTACTTC	CASSMGQGGEETQYF
TRBD2	TRBV7-2	-	TRBJ2-3	TGTGCCAGCAGCTTGGCTAGCGGGAGGGCCACAGATACGCAGTATTTT	CASSLASGRATDTQYF
-	TRBV11-2	few	TRBJ2-4	TGTGCCAGCAGCTTTAGTTACTACACGAGCAAGGCCAAAAACATTCAGTACTTC	CASSFSYYTSKAKNIQYF
-	TRBV5-1	-	TRBJ2-1	TGCGCCAGCAGCTCTCGGACAGCGCTAACGGAGCAGTTCTTC	CASSSRTALTEQFF
-	TRBV28	-	TRBJ1-1	TGTGCCAGCAGTCCTCTCGGACAGGAAGCTTTCTTT	CASSPLGQEAFF
TRBD2	TRBV18	-	TRBJ2-6	TGTGCCAGCTCAGCCAGGACTAGCGATGACTCTGGGGCCAACGTCCTGACTTTC	CASSARTSDDSGANVLTF
-	TRBV14	medium-sized	TRBJ2-1	TGTGCCAGCAGCCGAGAGACTAGAGTTGATGAGCAGTTCTTC	CASSRETRVDEQFF
-	TRBV6-5	-	TRBJ2-1	TGTGCCAGCATGGTCGGGAGTCCCTACAATGAGCAGTTCTTC	CASMVGSPYNEQFF
-	TRBV28	-	TRBJ2-7	TGTGCCAGCAGCCCCTGGGGGGGGCCCCAGCTACGGGAGCAGTACTTC	CASSPWGGPQLREQYF
TRBD2	TRBV9	-	TRBJ2-1	TGTGCCAGCAGCGTAGGAGGGACTAGCGGGACTCATGAGCAGTTCTTC	CASSVGGTSGTHEQFF
-	TRBV29-1	-	TRBJ1-2	TGCAGCGTTGAAACAGGGCCAGACTATGGCTACACCTTC	CSVETGPDYGYTF
-	TRBV30	-	TRBJ1-2	TGTGCCTGGAGCCCACGACAGGATAACTATGGCTACACCTTC	CAWSPRQDNYGYTF
TRBD1	TRBV5-1	-	TRBJ2-5	TGCGCCAGCAGCGTCGCCGGGACAGGGGACGAGACCCAGTACTTC	CASSVAGTGDETQYF
TRBD1	TRBV11-2	-	TRBJ2-7	TGTGCCAGCAGCCGGACAGGGTCGGTGCAGTACTTC	CASSRTGSVQYF
-	TRBV5-1	-	TRBJ1-6	TGCGCCAGCAGCCCAGCCAGCGTAGACTATAATTCACCCCTCCACTTT	CASSPASVDYNSPLHF
TRBD2	TRBV6-4	-	TRBJ2-3	TGTGCCAGCAGTGTCAGCGGGAGATCAACAGATACGCAGTATTTT	CASSVSGRSTDTQYF
TRBD1	TRBV19	few	TRBJ1-1	TGTGCCAGTAGCCCAGGGGGTAAGAACACTGAAGCTTTCTTT	CASSPGGKNTEAFF
-	TRBV12-5	few	TRBJ2-3	TGTGCTAGTGGTTTTGGGGCTGTAACAGATACGCAGTATTTT	CASGFGAVTDTQYF
-	TRBV9	-	TRBJ1-1	TGTGCCAGCAGCGTGGGTCCTAGGGCGGGAGCTTTCTTT	CASSVGPRAGAFF